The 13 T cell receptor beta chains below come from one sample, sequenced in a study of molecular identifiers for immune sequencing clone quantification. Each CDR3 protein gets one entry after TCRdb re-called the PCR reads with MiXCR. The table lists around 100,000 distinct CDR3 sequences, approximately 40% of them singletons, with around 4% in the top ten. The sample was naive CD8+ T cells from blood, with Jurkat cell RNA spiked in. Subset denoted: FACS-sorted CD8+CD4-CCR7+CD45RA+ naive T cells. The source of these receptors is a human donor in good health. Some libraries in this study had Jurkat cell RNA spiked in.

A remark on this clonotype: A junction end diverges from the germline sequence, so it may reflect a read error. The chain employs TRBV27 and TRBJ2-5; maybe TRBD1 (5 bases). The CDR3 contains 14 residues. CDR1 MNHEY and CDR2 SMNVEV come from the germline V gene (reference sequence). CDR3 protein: CASSFLGQGEPQYF. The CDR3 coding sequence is TGTGCCAGCAGTTTCCTAGGACAAGGAGAGCCCCAGTACTTC.

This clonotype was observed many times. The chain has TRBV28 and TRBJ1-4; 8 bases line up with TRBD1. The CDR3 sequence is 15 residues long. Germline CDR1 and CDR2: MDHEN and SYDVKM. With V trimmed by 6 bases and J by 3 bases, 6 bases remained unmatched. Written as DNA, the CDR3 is TGTGCCAGCAGACGCGCAGGGGGCTCTAATGAAAAACTGTTTTTT. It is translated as CASRRAGGSNEKLFF.

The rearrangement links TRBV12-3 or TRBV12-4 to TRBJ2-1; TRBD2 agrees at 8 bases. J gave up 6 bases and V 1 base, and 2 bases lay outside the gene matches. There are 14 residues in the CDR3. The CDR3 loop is CASSLGTSFNEQFF. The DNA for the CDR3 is TGTGCCAGCAGTTTAGGGACTAGCTTCAATGAGCAGTTCTTC.

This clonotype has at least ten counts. Written as DNA, the CDR3 is TGTGCCAGCAGCCCTTTACACTCCTACGAGCAGTACTTC. This translates into CASSPLHSYEQYF. The chain links TRBV28 to TRBJ2-7; D is undetermined. V was cut by 6 bases and J by 0 bases, with 9 bases left in between. Germline loops: CDR1 MDHEN, CDR2 SYDVKM. This CDR3 has 13 amino acids.

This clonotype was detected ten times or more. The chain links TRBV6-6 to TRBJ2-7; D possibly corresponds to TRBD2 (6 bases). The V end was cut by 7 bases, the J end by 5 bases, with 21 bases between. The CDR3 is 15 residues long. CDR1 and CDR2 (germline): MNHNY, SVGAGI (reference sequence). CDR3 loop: CASNYLGHGGDEQYF. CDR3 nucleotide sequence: TGTGCCAGCAACTACCTTGGACACGGCGGGGACGAGCAGTACTTC.

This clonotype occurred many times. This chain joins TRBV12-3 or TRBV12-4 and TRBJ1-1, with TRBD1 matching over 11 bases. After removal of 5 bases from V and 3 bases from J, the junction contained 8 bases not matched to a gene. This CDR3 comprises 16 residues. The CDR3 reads CASSHRDRGSDTEAFF. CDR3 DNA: TGTGCCAGCAGTCACCGGGACAGGGGGAGCGACACTGAAGCTTTCTTT.

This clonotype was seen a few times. The CDR3 coding sequence is TGTGCCAGCAGGGGAGCGGGAGGGCCTTTTGGGGCCAACGTCCTGACTTTC. It encodes CASRGAGGPFGANVLTF. The chain links TRBV6-5 to TRBJ2-6; 10 nucleotides line up with TRBD2. The CDR3 spans 17 residues. Germline loops: CDR1 MNHEY, CDR2 SVGAGI. Trimming took 6 bases from V and 3 from J; bases not matched to a gene: 8.

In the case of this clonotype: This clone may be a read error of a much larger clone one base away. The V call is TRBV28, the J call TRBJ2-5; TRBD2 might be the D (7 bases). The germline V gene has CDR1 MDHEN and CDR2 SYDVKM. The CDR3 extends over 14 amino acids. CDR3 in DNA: TGTGCCAGCTTACCACGGGGGGCGATGGAGACCCAGCACTTC. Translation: CASLPRGAMETQHF.

CDR3 residues: CASSFGGPPPQHF. CDR3 coding DNA: TGTGCCAGCAGCTTTGGGGGACCGCCGCCCCAGCATTTT. V usage is TRBV5-6 and J usage is TRBJ1-5; tentative D call: TRBD1 (5 bases). V lost 2 bases and J lost 9, with 12 bases in between. Per the germline V gene, CDR1 is SGHDT and CDR2 is YYEEEE. The CDR3 is 13 amino acids.

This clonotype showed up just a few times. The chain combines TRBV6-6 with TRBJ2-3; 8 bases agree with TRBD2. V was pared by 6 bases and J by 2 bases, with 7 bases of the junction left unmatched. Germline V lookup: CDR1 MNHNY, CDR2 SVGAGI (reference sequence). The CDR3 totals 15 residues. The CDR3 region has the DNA TGTGCCAGCAGCGGGGCAGGACTAGCCACAGATACGCAGTATTTT. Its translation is CASSGAGLATDTQYF.

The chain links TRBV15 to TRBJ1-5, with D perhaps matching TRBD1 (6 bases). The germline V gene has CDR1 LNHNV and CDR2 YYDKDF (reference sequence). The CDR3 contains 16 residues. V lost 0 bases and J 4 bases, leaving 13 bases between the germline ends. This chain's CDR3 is CATSRDSGARNQPQHF. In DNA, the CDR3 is TGTGCCACCAGCAGAGATTCAGGGGCCCGAAATCAGCCCCAGCATTTT.

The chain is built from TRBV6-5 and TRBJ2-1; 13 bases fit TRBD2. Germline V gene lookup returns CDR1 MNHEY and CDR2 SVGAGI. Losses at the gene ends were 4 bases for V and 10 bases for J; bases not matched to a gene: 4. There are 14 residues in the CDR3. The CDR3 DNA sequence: TGTGCCAGCAGTTGGACTAGCGGGAGAGGGGAGCAGTTCTTC. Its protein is CASSWTSGRGEQFF.

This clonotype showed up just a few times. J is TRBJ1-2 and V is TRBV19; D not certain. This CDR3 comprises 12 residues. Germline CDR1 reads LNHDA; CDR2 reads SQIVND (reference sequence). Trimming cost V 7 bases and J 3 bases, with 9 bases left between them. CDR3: CASTKTDYGYTF. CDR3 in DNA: TGTGCCAGTACCAAAACAGACTATGGCTACACCTTC.